The following is a T cell receptor beta chain sequence with its context. CDR3 length: 14 amino acids. The V and J ends lost 0 bases and 6 bases, in that order; junction bases with no gene match: 6. Germline V gives CDR1 SGHTS, CDR2 YDEGEE. The data belong to a study of blood T cell repertoires in COVID-19. Study information: The United States, Italy and Spain provided the acute and convalescent COVID-19 samples. The analysed material was cDNA or gDNA that came from T cells, B-cell-depleted T cells, or PBMCs.

The method was immunoSEQ multiplex PCR; TCRdb's version includes in-frame clones alone and lacks a portion of them. This sample has 200,000 to 250,000 clones, with around 80% found just once. The V call is TRBV5-8, the J call TRBJ2-7; 7 bases line up with TRBD1. Sequences were obtained from peripheral blood. The clonotype originates from a woman aged 60-75 years who had recovered from COVID-19. CDR3 region: CASSLAGTAAEQYF. The DNA of the CDR3 is TGTGCCAGCAGCTTGGCCGGGACAGCCGCCGAGCAGTACTTC. Full variable domain (missing parts from reference TRBV5-8 and TRBJ2-7): EAGVTQSPTHLIKTRGQQATLRCSPISGHTSVYWYQQALGLGLQFLLWYDEGEERNRGNFPPRFSGRQFPNYSSELNVNALELEDSALYLCASSLAGTAAEQYFGPGTRLTVT.